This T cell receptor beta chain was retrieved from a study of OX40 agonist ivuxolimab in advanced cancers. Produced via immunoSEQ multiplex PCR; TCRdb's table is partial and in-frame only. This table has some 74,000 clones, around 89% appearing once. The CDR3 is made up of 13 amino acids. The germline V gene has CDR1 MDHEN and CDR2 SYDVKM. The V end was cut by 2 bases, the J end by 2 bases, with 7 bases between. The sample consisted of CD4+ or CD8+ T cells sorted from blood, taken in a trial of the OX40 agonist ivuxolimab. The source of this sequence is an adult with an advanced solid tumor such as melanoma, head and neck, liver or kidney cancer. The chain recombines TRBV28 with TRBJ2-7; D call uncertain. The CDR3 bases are TGTGCCAGCAGTTTACCGCCGACCTACGAGCAGTACTTC. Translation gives CASSLPPTYEQYF.